Sequencing of this T cell receptor beta chain was carried out in a study of blood T cells in healthy people across ages. Points from the study as a whole: The unknown donor CMV status may have confounded expanded clonotype changes.

Of note for this clonotype: No antigen is known for it.

The second PCR ran about 6 to 12 cycles with a sample-barcoded 5' primer and J-beta primers. TCRdb reprocessed the 5' RACE reads with MiXCR, giving one entry per CDR3 protein. Altogether around 1,500,000 distinct CDR3 sequences are present, roughly 30% being singletons, with the ten largest covering 7.7%. The germline V and J ends were trimmed by 5 bases and 2 bases, with 23 bases remaining between them. The germline gives CDR1 LNHNV, CDR2 YYDKDF (reference sequence). CDR3 length: 18 amino acids. The sequence came from a young woman in good health. The chain joins TRBV15 to TRBJ2-3, with D possibly matching TRBD1 (7 bases). The sequencing sample was made of blood. The CDR3, as DNA: TGTGCCACCAGCTCCTCGTCGTTGGGGGGACAGTACACAGATACGCAGTATTTT. It translates to CATSSSSLGGQYTDTQYF.